This TCR beta chain was captured in a study of T-cell reconstitution after alpha-beta-depleted transplantation in children. This clonotype was counted many times. CDR3 length: 14 amino acids. V lost 6 bases and J lost 4, with 15 bases in between. Per germline, CDR1 MNHEY and CDR2 SVGAGI. Molecular barcoding with unique molecular identifiers was used for the TCRbeta library. TCRdb ran MiXCR on the PCR reads and lists one entry per CDR3 protein. In the table there are fewer than 25,000 distinct CDR3 sequences, about a tenth of which are singletons. Source: PBMCs from the stem cell graft donor, taken from the stem cell graft. The source of this sequence is a human donor who donated a stem cell graft to a child with chronic granulomatous disease. The chain uses TRBV6-5 and TRBJ1-1; D perhaps matches TRBD1 (5 bases). CDR3 sequence (DNA): TGTGCCAGCAGCTCAGGAGGGGTAGTCACTGAAGCTTTCTTT. The encoded protein is CASSSGGVVTEAFF.